This T cell receptor beta chain was sequenced for a study of shared clonotypes between healthy human individuals. A word on this clone: Its antigen is as yet unknown.

Findings and caveats of the study: Naive subsets generally exceeded memory subsets in estimated richness.

This CDR3 region has 14 residues. Germline V gene lookup returns CDR1 LNHDA and CDR2 SQIVND (reference sequence). With 1 base removed from V and 5 bases from J, the gap between germline ends came to 11 bases. Only in-frame clones appear in the TCRdb table, and some are missing; sequencing was by immunoSEQ multiplex PCR. Of roughly 2.5 million clones in the sample, just over 90% were seen once. A split of CD4+ cells into CD45RA+ naive and CD45RA-negative memory subsets was performed. Sequenced material: naive CD4+ T cells sorted from blood. Described subset: CD45RA+ positively selected. The genes are TRBV19 and TRBJ1-1, with D unclear. This receptor was taken from a man aged 18 to 30 in good health. The CDR3 coding sequence is TGTGCCAGTAGTATAGTTGCGGATTGGACTGAAGCTTTCTTT. It specifies CASSIVADWTEAFF. The variable domain in full, with the rest retrieved from reference TRBV19 and TRBJ1-1, is DGGITQSPKYLFRKEGQNVTLSCEQNLNHDAMYWYRQDPGQGLRLIYYSQIVNDFQKGDIAEGYSVSREKKESFPLTVTSAQKNPTAFYLCASSIVADWTEAFFGQGTRLTVV.